These 10 T cell receptor beta chains were all obtained from the same sample, sequenced in a study of a mutant IDH1 vaccine in newly diagnosed glioma. Time point specified: week 5, during vaccination. Topical imiquimod accompanied each vaccine dose, which consisted of 300 ug of mutant IDH1 20-mer peptide. No antigens are known for them. Clones were sequenced by immunoSEQ multiplex PCR, and TCRdb holds only the in-frame ones, with some missing. This table holds 45,000 to 65,000 clones, approximately 79% found once. The source was PBMCs, collected from a glioma patient whose treatment included an IDH1 peptide vaccine. These receptors were collected from a woman aged 18-29 years with glioma. Some clones in this sample may be carry-over from other donors' samples.

The V and J genes are TRBV27 and TRBJ2-3; D gene ambiguous. Germline V gene sequence: CDR1 MNHEY, CDR2 SMNVEV (reference sequence). Trimming shortened V by 6 bases and J by 8 bases, and 12 bases separated the two germline ends. The CDR3 covers 12 residues. CDR3 protein: CASSPNQATQYF. For the CDR3, the DNA is TGTGCCAGCAGCCCGAATCAGGCTACGCAGTATTTT.

The gene calls are TRBV6-1 and TRBJ1-6, with a possible D match to TRBD1 (6 bases). Germline loops: CDR1 MNHNS, CDR2 SASEGT. Trimming stripped 2 bases from V and 8 bases from J, with 13 bases between. The CDR3 has 15 amino acids. CDR3 bases: TGTGCCAGCAGTGAACGCGGGGGGCTAGATTCACCCCTCCACTTT. Protein: CASSERGGLDSPLHF.

This chain uses TRBV6-6 with TRBJ2-7; D is unresolved. The CDR3 has 15 amino acids. The germline CDR1 and CDR2 sequences are MNHNY and SVGAGI (reference sequence). Trimming left V 4 bases short and J 0 bases short, with 13 bases between. In DNA, the CDR3 is TGTGCCAGCAGTTCTCCGAGCCTAAACTCCTACGAGCAGTACTTC. Translation gives CASSSPSLNSYEQYF.

J is TRBJ2-1 and V is TRBV29-1; 11 positions agree with TRBD2. The J segment lost 7 bases and the V segment lost 7 bases, leaving 9 bases of the junction unmatched. Looked up from germline, CDR1 is SQVTM and CDR2 is ANQGSEA. There are 14 residues in the CDR3. This CDR3 is CSACGSGGENEQFF. Written as DNA, the CDR3 is TGCAGCGCTTGTGGTAGCGGGGGGGAGAATGAGCAGTTCTTC.

The sample holds a few counts of this clone. This chain's CDR3 is CASSPGQAKNIQYF. CDR3 DNA: TGTGCCAGTAGTCCGGGACAGGCGAAAAACATTCAGTACTTC. The J gene is TRBJ2-4, the V gene TRBV19; the match to TRBD1 covers 8 bases. The trim removed 5 bases at V and 4 bases at J, leaving 4 bases unmatched. CDR1 and CDR2 (germline): LNHDA, SQIVND (reference sequence). The CDR3 loop spans 14 amino acids. Combining the CDR3 with reference TRBV19 and TRBJ2-4 gives the whole variable domain DGGITQSPKYLFRKEGQNVTLSCEQNLNHDAMYWYRQDPGQGLRLIYYSQIVNDFQKGDIAEGYSVSREKKESFPLTVTSAQKNPTAFYLCASSPGQAKNIQYFGAGTRLSVL.

The chain recombines TRBV7-6 with TRBJ1-1; weak D call: TRBD1 (5 bases). The germline gives CDR1 SGHVS, CDR2 FNYEAQ. The CDR3 extends over 15 amino acids. V lost 4 bases and J lost 3, with 15 bases in between. CDR3 coding DNA: TGTGCCAGCAGCTATAAGGGGAGGGGTGACACTGAAGCTTTCTTT. It encodes CASSYKGRGDTEAFF.

This chain joins TRBV6-6 and TRBJ1-1; tentative D call: TRBD1 (5 bases). The CDR3 is 14 amino acids. Trimming cost V 2 bases and J 4 bases, with 11 bases left between them. Germline assignment: CDR1 MNHNY and CDR2 SVGAGI (reference sequence). CDR3 in DNA: TGTGCCAGCAGTTACCCGGGACGGGGCACTGAAGCTTTCTTT. Amino acids: CASSYPGRGTEAFF.

This chain joins TRBV27 and TRBJ1-2; D not certain. V was clipped by 3 bases and J by 1 base, with 21 bases between them. This CDR3 has 18 residues. The germline CDR1 and CDR2 sequences are MNHEY and SMNVEV (reference sequence). The CDR3 is CASSLREDGANLNYGYTF. The CDR3 bases are TGTGCCAGCAGTTTGAGAGAAGACGGAGCTAACCTTAACTATGGCTACACCTTC.

This rearrangement joins TRBV5-6 to TRBJ1-5; the D is unclear. CDR1 is SGHDT and CDR2 is YYEEEE in the germline V gene. This CDR3 contains 13 residues. The germline V and J ends were trimmed by 0 bases and 7 bases, with 8 bases remaining between them. The chain's CDR3 is CASSLEGSQPQHF. The CDR3 DNA sequence: TGTGCCAGCAGCTTGGAGGGAAGCCAGCCCCAGCATTTT.

The chain combines TRBV15 with TRBJ2-7; TRBD2 might be the D (6 bases). Germline CDR1 LNHNV, CDR2 YYDKDF (reference sequence). This CDR3 has 17 residues. Trimming pared 5 bases from V and 1 base from J, leaving 21 bases between. CDR3 amino acids: CATSPGVGGSRSYEQYF. As DNA, the CDR3 is TGTGCCACCAGCCCGGGGGTTGGGGGTTCACGGTCCTACGAGCAGTACTTC. Full variable domain (rest looked up from reference TRBV15 and TRBJ2-7): DAMVIQNPRYQVTQFGKPVTLSCSQTLNHNVMYWYQQKSSQAPKLLFHYYDKDFNNEADTPDNFQSRRPNTSFCFLDIRSPGLGDTAMYLCATSPGVGGSRSYEQYFGPGTRLTVT.